One sample yielded the 30 T cell receptor beta chains listed below, sequenced in a study of OX40 agonist ivuxolimab in advanced cancers. The assay was immunoSEQ multiplex PCR, and TCRdb's table has in-frame clones only and misses some. Of some 54,000 clones listed, around 85% are singletons. Sequenced material: CD4+ or CD8+ T cells sorted from blood, taken in a trial of the OX40 agonist ivuxolimab. These receptors were taken from an adult with an advanced solid tumor such as melanoma, head and neck, liver or kidney cancer.

The V gene is TRBV7-9, the J gene TRBJ1-2, with 9 nucleotides matching TRBD1. The CDR3 consists of 14 residues. Germline values: CDR1 SEHNR, CDR2 FQNEAQ (reference sequence). The trim removed 3 bases at V and 8 bases at J, leaving 7 bases unmatched. This chain's CDR3 is CASSFGTGSYGYTF. In nucleotides, the CDR3 is TGTGCCAGCAGCTTCGGGACAGGGTCTTACGGCTACACCTTC.

The chain employs TRBV11-2 and TRBJ2-2, with 7 bases aligning to TRBD1. There are 15 residues in the CDR3. Germline CDR1 reads SGHAT; CDR2 reads FQNNGV. V was clipped by 3 bases and J by 5 bases; unmatched bases: 6. For the CDR3, the DNA is TGTGCCAGCAGCTTCTACAGGGGATCGACCGGGGAGCTGTTTTTT. Protein product: CASSFYRGSTGELFF.

This chain links TRBV7-9 with TRBJ2-5, with D perhaps assigned TRBD1 or TRBD2 (5 bases each). The CDR3 runs to 13 residues. Germline-derived CDR1 and CDR2 are SEHNR and FQNEAQ (reference sequence). Trimming stripped 5 bases from V and 5 bases from J, with 12 bases between. This CDR3 reads CASSRGEWETQYF. CDR3 bases: TGTGCCAGCAGCCGAGGGGAGTGGGAGACCCAGTACTTC.

The V call is TRBV5-1, the J call TRBJ2-5; D call uncertain. Germline loops: CDR1 SGHRS, CDR2 YFSETQ. V lost 2 bases, J lost 0 bases, and 8 bases lay in between. The CDR3 runs 14 residues. The CDR3 region is CASSFQDHQETQYF. CDR3 nucleotides: TGCGCCAGCAGCTTCCAGGACCACCAAGAGACCCAGTACTTC.

This chain joins TRBV6-5 and TRBJ1-2; D unresolved. Germline lookup yields CDR1 MNHEY and CDR2 SVGAGI. V was cut by 5 bases and J by 0 bases, with 13 bases left in between. The CDR3 spans 15 residues. CDR3 amino acids: CASSTLGFPNYGYTF. Written as DNA, the CDR3 is TGTGCCAGCAGTACCCTGGGATTCCCTAACTATGGCTACACCTTC.

The chain has TRBV5-1 and TRBJ1-1; D is possibly TRBD1 (5 bases). The CDR3 totals 15 residues. In germline, CDR1 is SGHRS, CDR2 YFSETQ. Trimming took 5 bases from V and 8 from J, leaving 22 bases between them. The CDR3 DNA reads as TGCGCCAGCAGGGACACCGGTCTTGGCTCCTACGAAGCTTTCTTT. Residues: CASRDTGLGSYEAFF. The whole variable domain, filled in from reference TRBV5-1 and TRBJ1-1, reads KAGVTQTPRYLIKTRGQQVTLSCSPISGHRSVSWYQQTPGQGLQFLFEYFSETQRNKGNFPGRFSGRQFSNSRSEMNVSTLELGDSALYLCASRDTGLGSYEAFFGQGTRLTVV.

The chain couples TRBV5-1 to TRBJ2-3, with 7 bases lining up with TRBD1. The ends lost 4 bases at V and 6 bases at J; junction bases unmatched: 5. The length of the CDR3 is 13 residues. Per germline, CDR1 SGHRS and CDR2 YFSETQ. CDR3 sequence reads: CASSRTGSDTQYF. The CDR3 DNA reads as TGCGCCAGCAGCCGGACAGGTTCGGATACGCAGTATTTT.

V gene TRBV19 combines with J gene TRBJ1-6; unclear D gene. Germline values: CDR1 LNHDA, CDR2 SQIVND (reference sequence). V gave up 8 bases and J gave up 5 bases, with 19 bases separating them. The CDR3 loop spans 16 amino acids. The CDR3, as DNA: TGTGCCAGTCGGGTTGAAGGGAGGTACGATAATTCACCCCTCCACTTT. Translated: CASRVEGRYDNSPLHF.

This chain links TRBV6-1 with TRBJ2-1, with TRBD1 as a possible D gene (6 bases). V shed 4 bases and J shed 8 bases, with 18 bases lying between them. From germline, CDR1 is MNHNS and CDR2 SASEGT. The CDR3 contains 15 residues. CDR3 coding DNA: TGTGCCAGCAGTGTTACAGGGACCCGAGGCGATGAGCAGTTCTTC. It yields the protein CASSVTGTRGDEQFF.

The rearrangement uses TRBV6-6 and TRBJ2-6, with D unclear. There are 14 residues in the CDR3. Trimming cost V 6 bases and J 0 bases, with 6 bases left between them. CDR1 is MNHNY, CDR2 SVGAGI, per germline (reference sequence). For the CDR3, the DNA is TGTGCCAGCAGCTTCTACTCTGGGGCCAACGTCCTGACTTTC. Residues: CASSFYSGANVLTF.

The chain combines TRBV10-2 with TRBJ2-3; 10 nucleotides match TRBD2. J was trimmed by 0 bases and V by 3 bases; bases with no gene match: 12. The germline CDR1 and CDR2 sequences are WSHSY and SAAADI. The CDR3 spans 19 residues. CDR3 protein: CASSDWGSGGFTSTDTQYF. CDR3 coding DNA: TGCGCCAGCAGTGACTGGGGTAGCGGGGGGTTTACTAGCACAGATACGCAGTATTTT.

The V call is TRBV30, the J call TRBJ1-2; 8 positions agree with TRBD1. J lost 10 bases, V lost 2 bases, and 3 bases had no gene match. Per germline, CDR1 GTSNPN and CDR2 SVGIG (reference sequence). The CDR3 is 11 amino acids. The CDR3 loop is CAWSRQGHYTF. In nucleotides, the CDR3 is TGTGCCTGGAGTCGACAGGGGCACTACACCTTC.

Of note for this clone: This sample includes further DNA sequences coding for the same CDR3. This rearrangement joins TRBV30 to TRBJ1-4; D uncertain. The ends were cut back, 2 bases at V and 7 bases at J, with 14 bases in the middle. CDR3 length: 14 residues. Germline lookup yields CDR1 GTSNPN and CDR2 SVGIG (reference sequence). The CDR3 reads CAWSSGTGREKLFF. In nucleotides, the CDR3 is TGTGCCTGGAGTTCTGGAACCGGGCGTGAAAAACTGTTTTTT.

CDR3 sequence: CASSRGQGGYYGYTF. CDR3 nucleotide sequence: TGTGCCAGCAGCAGGGGACAGGGTGGGTACTATGGCTACACCTTC. The gene calls are TRBV9 and TRBJ1-2; TRBD1 aligns across 9 bases. The trim removed 4 bases at V and 3 bases at J, leaving 7 bases unmatched. The CDR3 has 15 residues. Germline CDR1 reads SGDLS; CDR2 reads YYNGEE.

The rearrangement uses TRBV11-2 and TRBJ1-2; a possible D gene is TRBD1 (5 bases). The CDR3 is made up of 13 amino acids. Looked up from germline, CDR1 is SGHAT and CDR2 is FQNNGV. Trimming pared 5 bases from V and 8 bases from J, leaving 15 bases between. The CDR3 reads CASSTWGLGGYTF. For the CDR3, the DNA is TGTGCCAGCAGCACCTGGGGACTGGGGGGCTACACCTTC. Looking up the rest from reference TRBV11-2 and TRBJ1-2 gives the full variable domain: EAGVAQSPRYKIIEKRQSVAFWCNPISGHATLYWYQQILGQGPKLLIQFQNNGVVDDSQLPKDRFSAERLKGVDSTLKIQPAKLEDSAVYLCASSTWGLGGYTFGSGTRLTVV.

The chain joins TRBV5-1 to TRBJ2-1, with D unresolved. Trimming removed 5 bases from V and 10 bases from J, with 19 bases in between. This CDR3 region has 14 residues. Germline CDR1 reads SGHRS; CDR2 reads YFSETQ. In DNA form, the CDR3 reads TGCGCCAGCAGACTGGAGTGGCCCTCGGAGGAGCAGTTCTTC. Its protein is CASRLEWPSEEQFF.

The genes are TRBV19 and TRBJ1-4, with a possible D match to TRBD1 (5 bases). Trimming took off 1 base at V and 5 bases at J, with 8 bases between the two ends. The CDR3 length is 14 residues. Germline V gene sequence: CDR1 LNHDA, CDR2 SQIVND (reference sequence). DNA for the CDR3: TGTGCCAGTAGTATAGGAGGGACCAATGAAAAACTGTTTTTT. Protein: CASSIGGTNEKLFF.

This chain joins TRBV30 and TRBJ2-5; tentatively, D is TRBD1 or TRBD2 (5 bases each). The CDR3 is made up of 15 amino acids. V dropped 5 bases and J dropped 5 bases, with 21 bases sitting between them. Germline CDR1 GTSNPN, CDR2 SVGIG (reference sequence). The CDR3 bases are TGTGCCTGGGGTTCGGGACCGACTGACGGGGAGACCCAGTACTTC. The encoded protein is CAWGSGPTDGETQYF. The complete variable domain, with remaining parts taken from reference TRBV30 and TRBJ2-5, reads SQTIHQWPATLVQPVGSPLSLECTVEGTSNPNLYWYRQAAGRGLQLLFYSVGIGQISSEVPQNLSASRPQDRQFILSSKKLLLSDSGFYLCAWGSGPTDGETQYFGPGTRLLVL.

The chain uses TRBV1 and TRBJ2-7; the D call in the table, TRBD2, was not verified against the DNA. TRBV1 is noted as a pseudogene. CDR3 length: 16 residues. This CDR3 reads CTSSQDRGSLRHEQYF. In DNA, the CDR3 is TGCACCAGCAGCCAAGACCGGGGGTCCCTCCGCCACGAGCAGTACTTC.

V usage is TRBV5-4 and J usage is TRBJ2-7; 7 bases are shared with TRBD1. Per germline, CDR1 SGHNT and CDR2 YYREEE (reference sequence). CDR3 length equals 13 residues. V shed 5 bases and J 5 bases; nucleotides not matched to a gene: 7. CDR3 residues: CASRSQGTDEQYF. CDR3 DNA sequence: TGTGCCAGCAGGTCACAGGGGACCGACGAGCAGTACTTC.

V gene TRBV5-1 combines with J gene TRBJ2-7; D unclear. This CDR3 is 14 amino acids long. The germline gives CDR1 SGHRS, CDR2 YFSETQ. V was shortened by 0 bases and J by 0 bases, with 7 bases between the two germline ends. CDR3 DNA sequence: TGCGCCAGCAGCTTGGCCGCGGTCTCCTACGAGCAGTACTTC. Its translation is CASSLAAVSYEQYF.

The chain uses TRBV19 and TRBJ2-3, with D possibly matching TRBD1 (6 bases). Trimming took off 6 bases at V and 1 base at J, with 14 bases between the two ends. From germline, CDR1 is LNHDA and CDR2 SQIVND (reference sequence). The CDR3 extends over 15 amino acids. This CDR3 reads CASSIRGVGTDTQYF. Written as DNA, the CDR3 is TGTGCCAGTAGCATCAGGGGAGTGGGCACAGATACGCAGTATTTT.

This chain uses TRBV19 with TRBJ2-7; 10 bases map to TRBD1. Germline V gives CDR1 LNHDA, CDR2 SQIVND (reference sequence). With 5 bases clipped from V and 2 bases from J, the junction kept 3 bases outside the gene matches. The CDR3 is 14 residues long. This chain's CDR3 is CASSVDRGAYEQYF. DNA of the CDR3: TGTGCCAGTAGTGTGGACAGGGGGGCCTACGAGCAGTACTTC.

The genes are TRBV21-1 and TRBJ2-1; the table's TRBD1 call for D was not verified on the DNA. TRBV21-1 is marked as a pseudogene. The CDR3 sequence is 17 residues long. CDR3 residues: CASSKGIQGYSYNEQFF. DNA of the CDR3: TGTGCCAGCAGCAAAGGGATTCAGGGTTACTCCTACAATGAGCAGTTCTTC.

The gene calls are TRBV6-6 and TRBJ1-5, with TRBD1 matching over 7 bases. This CDR3 contains 15 residues. V was pared by 4 bases and J by 3 bases, with 6 bases of the junction left unmatched. Germline V gene data show CDR1 as MNHNY and CDR2 as SVGAGI (reference sequence). DNA of the CDR3: TGTGCCAGCAGTTCCCTAGGACAGGTCAATCAGCCCCAGCATTTT. Encoded protein: CASSSLGQVNQPQHF.

V usage is TRBV6-5 and J usage is TRBJ1-4; maybe TRBD1 (6 bases). The germline V and J ends were trimmed by 6 bases and 10 bases, with 18 bases remaining between them. Per the germline V gene, CDR1 is MNHEY and CDR2 is SVGAGI. CDR3 length: 14 amino acids. The CDR3 sequence is CASRRGGDEVKLFF. The CDR3 region has the DNA TGTGCCAGCAGACGAGGGGGGGACGAAGTAAAACTGTTTTTT.

This chain connects TRBV18 to TRBJ1-5; D gene unclear. This CDR3 contains 14 residues. V was clipped by 1 base and J by 6 bases, with 10 bases between them. Per germline, CDR1 KGHSH and CDR2 LQKENI. The CDR3 nucleotides are TGTGCCAGCTCACCACTTGACGGGAGTCAGCCCCAGCATTTT. It specifies CASSPLDGSQPQHF.

The chain combines TRBV7-9 with TRBJ2-5; tentatively, D is TRBD1 (6 bases). Trimming removed 5 bases at V and 3 bases at J, with 19 bases between. CDR1 and CDR2 from the germline V gene are SEHNR and FQNEAQ (reference sequence). CDR3 length: 16 amino acids. The CDR3 here is CASSRGGWAGEETQYF. The CDR3 DNA follows: TGTGCCAGCAGCCGAGGGGGATGGGCAGGGGAAGAGACCCAGTACTTC.

The chain couples TRBV28 to TRBJ1-5, with 7 bases lining up with TRBD1. This CDR3 is 16 amino acids long. V shed 5 bases and J 3 bases; nucleotides not matched to a gene: 10. Germline V gene sequence: CDR1 MDHEN, CDR2 SYDVKM. In nucleotides, the CDR3 is TGTGCCAGCAGTCCGCAACAGGGGACCTACAATCAGCCCCAGCATTTT. Protein: CASSPQQGTYNQPQHF.

The J gene is TRBJ1-1, the V gene TRBV5-6; possible D gene TRBD1, 5 bases. In germline, CDR1 is SGHDT, CDR2 YYEEEE. With 2 bases removed from V and 5 bases from J, the gap between germline ends came to 13 bases. The CDR3 length is 14 residues. This CDR3 reads CASSLRGFGTEAFF. The CDR3 DNA is TGTGCCAGCAGCTTACGGGGGTTCGGAACTGAAGCTTTCTTT.